Below are 12 T cell receptor beta chains sequenced from a single sample in a study of blood T cell repertoires in COVID-19. Method: immunoSEQ multiplex PCR; TCRdb's copy keeps in-frame clones and lacks some. Of under 12,000 clones detected, approximately 89% appear once; the ten largest clones hold 3.5% to 6%. The specimen sequenced was peripheral blood. Receptors were obtained from a human donor in a cohort sampled during active COVID-19.

The gene calls are TRBV25-1 and TRBJ2-5; D possibly corresponds to TRBD2 (6 bases). Germline values: CDR1 MGHDK, CDR2 SYGVNS. V lost 6 bases, J lost 6 bases, and 14 bases lay in between. The CDR3 loop spans 13 amino acids. CDR3 bases: TGTGCCAGCAGGCTCCCGGGGGAAAAGACCCAGTACTTC. It encodes CASRLPGEKTQYF. The variable domain in full, with the rest retrieved from reference TRBV25-1 and TRBJ2-5, is EADIYQTPRYLVIGTGKKITLECSQTMGHDKMYWYQQDPGMELHLIHYSYGVNSTEKGDLSSESTVSRIRTEHFPLTLESARPSHTSQYLCASRLPGEKTQYFGPGTRLLVL.

The chain employs TRBV18 and TRBJ2-1; TRBD2 aligns across 15 bases. The CDR3 covers 18 residues. V was pared by 3 bases and J by 4 bases, with 7 bases of the junction left unmatched. Germline V gene data show CDR1 as KGHSH and CDR2 as LQKENI. The CDR3 coding sequence is TGTGCCAGCTCACCCCCGGGACTAGCGGGAGGAGTTTACAATGAGCAGTTCTTC. Its protein product is CASSPPGLAGGVYNEQFF.

This clone was found once. The chain joins TRBV27 to TRBJ2-7; unclear D gene. Germline lookup yields CDR1 MNHEY and CDR2 SMNVEV (reference sequence). Trimming removed 5 bases from V and 5 bases from J, with 19 bases in between. The CDR3 consists of 15 residues. DNA of the CDR3: TGTGCCAGCAGTCCTACTCCCCAAGAGAGCCACGAGCAGTACTTC. It codes for CASSPTPQESHEQYF.

This sequence joins TRBV7-9 and TRBJ1-2; D perhaps matches TRBD1 (6 bases). The germline V and J ends were trimmed by 1 base and 2 bases, with 17 bases remaining between them. Germline values: CDR1 SEHNR, CDR2 FQNEAQ (reference sequence). The CDR3 is 17 amino acids. The CDR3 DNA sequence: TGTGCCAGCAGCTTAGAATTCGCTTGGCAGGGGAACTATGGCTACACCTTC. Translated: CASSLEFAWQGNYGYTF.

This chain joins TRBV4-1 and TRBJ2-2; D uncertain. V was cut by 5 bases and J by 5 bases, with 15 bases left in between. Looked up from germline, CDR1 is MGHRA and CDR2 is YSYEKL. The CDR3 consists of 15 residues. The CDR3 DNA reads as TGCGCCAGCAGCTACGATCCGGTCGCGACCGGGGAGCTGTTTTTT. The encoded protein is CASSYDPVATGELFF.

This sequence joins TRBV5-4 and TRBJ2-5; 14 nucleotides line up with TRBD2. This CDR3 spans 18 amino acids. Germline lookup yields CDR1 SGHNT and CDR2 YYREEE (reference sequence). The trim removed 0 bases at V and 2 bases at J, leaving 6 bases unmatched. CDR3 in DNA: TGTGCCAGCAGCTTGGGACTGGGACTAGCGGGAGTGCAAGAGACCCAGTACTTC. Protein: CASSLGLGLAGVQETQYF.

This CDR3 is CASSPLGGGELFF. The CDR3 DNA reads TGCGCCAGCAGCCCGCTAGGGGGAGGGGAGCTGTTTTTT. The rearrangement links TRBV5-1 to TRBJ2-2; D perhaps matches TRBD1 (6 bases). Germline CDR1 is SGHRS and CDR2 is YFSETQ. The V end lost 4 bases, the J end lost 8 bases, and 12 bases lay between the germline ends. The CDR3 length is 13 residues.

J is TRBJ2-3 and V is TRBV7-9, with 10 bases matching TRBD2. Germline loops: CDR1 SEHNR, CDR2 FQNEAQ (reference sequence). J was trimmed by 1 base and V by 6 bases; bases with no gene match: 4. CDR3 size: 15 residues. The CDR3 reads CASSLAGARTDTQYF. The CDR3 DNA reads as TGTGCCAGCAGTCTAGCGGGAGCCCGCACAGATACGCAGTATTTT.

The genes are TRBV27 and TRBJ2-3, with 9 nucleotides matching TRBD2. This CDR3 contains 15 residues. V was pared by 6 bases and J by 3 bases, with 7 bases of the junction left unmatched. Germline lookup yields CDR1 MNHEY and CDR2 SMNVEV (reference sequence). The CDR3 nucleotides read TGTGCCAGCAGCCCCAGCGGGAGGCGGACAGATACGCAGTATTTT. Translated, it gives CASSPSGRRTDTQYF.

This clone was detected a few times. The chain combines TRBV6-6 with TRBJ1-5; tentative D call: TRBD1 (6 bases). CDR1 is MNHNY and CDR2 is SVGAGI in the germline V gene (reference sequence). The V gene lost 6 bases and the J gene lost 10 bases, with 25 bases spanning the gap. The CDR3 is made up of 16 amino acids. CDR3 region: CASSPGQIREGEPQHF. For the CDR3, the DNA is TGTGCCAGCAGCCCCGGACAGATACGAGAGGGCGAACCCCAGCATTTT.

The V call is TRBV29-1, the J call TRBJ2-3; 11 bases fit TRBD2. CDR1 and CDR2 (germline): SQVTM, ANQGSEA. This CDR3 spans 14 amino acids. V lost 6 bases and J lost 8; bases outside the gene matches: 10. The CDR3 here is CSVATSGAQGTQYF. The DNA of the CDR3 is TGCAGCGTCGCGACTAGCGGGGCCCAGGGTACGCAGTATTTT.

The J gene is TRBJ2-1, the V gene TRBV18, with 8 nucleotides matching TRBD2. Germline CDR1 reads KGHSH; CDR2 reads LQKENI. The CDR3 has 21 residues. V was clipped by 0 bases and J by 1 base; unmatched bases: 17. CDR3 nucleotide sequence: TGTGCCAGCTCACCACCGCAGGGAAGAAGGAGCGGGAGAAGGTCCTACAATGAGCAGTTCTTC. Translated: CASSPPQGRRSGRRSYNEQFF.